This section outlines one T cell receptor beta chain sequence together with its context. Libraries were prepared by immunoSEQ multiplex PCR; TCRdb keeps only in-frame clonotypes and omits some of them. Of more than 90,000 clones in the sample, approximately 77% are singletons; the top ten hold around 10%. The CDR3 runs to 11 residues. These data belong to a study of blood T cell repertoires in COVID-19. The specimen was peripheral blood. The rearrangement links TRBV21-1 to TRBJ2-1; TRBD2, the table's D call, was not compared with the DNA. TRBV21-1 is a known pseudogene. This TCR was recovered from an elderly woman with acute or convalescent COVID-19. CDR3 residues: CAMVSSGRPFF. CDR3 in DNA: TGTGCCATGGTGTCTAGCGGTCGGCCTTTCTTC.